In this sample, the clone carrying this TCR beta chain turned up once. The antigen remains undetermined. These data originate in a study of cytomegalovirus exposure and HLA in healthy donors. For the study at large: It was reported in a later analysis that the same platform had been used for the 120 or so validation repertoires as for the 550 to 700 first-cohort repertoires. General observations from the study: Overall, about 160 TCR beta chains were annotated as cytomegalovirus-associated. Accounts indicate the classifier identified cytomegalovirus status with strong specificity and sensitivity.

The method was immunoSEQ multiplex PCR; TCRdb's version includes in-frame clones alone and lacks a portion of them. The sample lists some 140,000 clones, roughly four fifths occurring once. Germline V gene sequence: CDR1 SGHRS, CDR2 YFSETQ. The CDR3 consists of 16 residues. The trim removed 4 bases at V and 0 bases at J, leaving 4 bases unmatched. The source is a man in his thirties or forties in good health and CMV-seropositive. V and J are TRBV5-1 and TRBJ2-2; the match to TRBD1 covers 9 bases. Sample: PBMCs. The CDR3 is CASSPGQGPNTGELFF. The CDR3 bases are TGCGCCAGCAGCCCCGGACAGGGGCCGAACACCGGGGAGCTGTTTTTT.